This entry concerns a single T cell receptor beta chain. Its antigen has not been determined. No quality values exist for individual bases; no much larger clone is one base distant. The immunoSEQ Assay was used to sequence TCR beta CDR3 regions from DNA. As for the authors' bioinformatics: T cell density was computed as TCR beta template counts normalized to usable DNA estimated by amplifying housekeeping genes. Richness was estimated with the preseqR package, extrapolating to 400,000 templates for PBMC samples and 120,000 templates for tissue samples. Clonality was defined as one minus Pielou's evenness. Tissue-enriched TCRs were identified by differential abundance testing using productive amino-acid clonotypes, minimum total count 5 and alpha 0.1. The Jaccard Index and the Morisita Overlap Index were used to quantify repertoire overlap between compartments. GLIPH clustered TCR beta CDR3s with public tetramer-defined viral CDR3s; viral motifs required at least three viral sequences plus V-gene enrichment. In its TCRdb copy, this immuneACCESS table keeps in-frame sequences only and misses some clones. Where compared with another copy, unresolved V genes explain less than half of these, and the others have no known cause. V and J calls plus clone size are reproduced from that table; the DNA served to infer D and trimming. The sample has about 41,000 clones on record, 75% to 85% of them singletons. The leading ten clones occupy approximately 8.6% of the sample.

At diagnosis, tumor, uninvolved tumor-adjacent lung and peripheral blood were collected and then preserved as a mix of FFPE and fresh-frozen material. For TCR repertoire profiling, blood samples were analyzed in the form of peripheral blood mononuclear cells. The data are from a study of T cells in localized non-small cell lung cancer (dated by TCRdb to the early 2020s). For context, the study as a whole: The study analyzed T cell repertoires of 236 early-stage NSCLC patients, comparing tumors and uninvolved tumor-adjacent lungs. A mean age of about 66 years was recorded for the NSCLC patients, of whom approximately 130 were male and 107 were female. All 240 or so NSCLC patients in the cohort were treatment-naive and had localized lung tumors that were resected. Overall study outcomes, separate from this receptor: Longer overall survival was associated with higher blood T cell density, whereas shorter survival was associated with higher adjacent-lung clonality. Because multi-region sequencing of the tumors was not done, intratumor heterogeneity could not be ruled out. Because the study design was exploratory, TCR variables were selected using unadjusted p-values without false-discovery rate correction. A median of 57 of the top 100 tumor clones turned up in the paired uninvolved adjacent lung, and 25 to 35 of those clones also ranked among the top 100 of that same adjacent lung. The highest T cell clonality was observed in uninvolved tumor-adjacent lung, where clonality exceeded that of tumor, suggesting that antigenic responses were more focused in uninvolved tumor-adjacent lung.

Germline trimming amounts to 5 bases on V and 0 bases on J, with 10 as the count of junction bases outside the gene matches. The CDR3 runs 18 residues from the cysteine to the phenylalanine. Only the CDR3 part of the read is kept: 54 bases, read in frame from the first base. CDR1 and CDR2 are drawn from the germline V gene (reference sequence): MNHEY, SMNVEV. The specimen was PBMCs, collected before any cancer treatment. The clonotype was recovered from a man aged 40-75 years with stage II lung adenocarcinoma. The rearrangement joined TRBV27 to TRBJ1-4; 9 junctional bases match TRBD1. The nucleotide sequence is given as TGTGCCAGCAGTCCACAGGGGGCTGTACTTGCAACTAATGAAAAACTGTTTTTT. Its translation is CASSPQGAVLATNEKLFF.